A selection of T cell receptor beta chains follows, all from one sample in a study of blood T cell repertoires in COVID-19. The assay was immunoSEQ multiplex PCR, and TCRdb's table has in-frame clones only and misses some. In the table there are some 370,000 clones, roughly 90% of which are singletons. Sequencing was performed on peripheral blood. Receptor source: a man aged 40-50 years with acute or convalescent COVID-19. CDR3s include the opening cysteine and the closing phenylalanine or tryptophan. D genes are given only for firm matches. Expanded clones are given a class, and other clones once, few, many or no size at all.

TGTGCCAGCAGCTTAGGAAGGGGTATCCTCACAGATACGCAGTATTTT	CASSLGRGILTDTQYF	-	TRBV7-6	TRBJ2-3	-
TGTGCCAGCAGTTTAGAGGGGGACTATAATTCACCCCTCCACTTT	CASSLEGDYNSPLHF	-	TRBV28	TRBJ1-6	-
TGTGCCAGTAGTACGTTACCGGGACAGGGTAATTCACCCCTCCACTTT	CASSTLPGQGNSPLHF	TRBD1	TRBV19	TRBJ1-6	-
TGCGCCAGCAGCCAAGATCGTAGTGAAAAACTGTTTTTT	CASSQDRSEKLFF	-	TRBV4-1	TRBJ1-4	-
TGCGCCAGCAGCCTCAAGACAGCGAACACTGAAGCTTTCTTT	CASSLKTANTEAFF	-	TRBV4-1	TRBJ1-1	-
TGTGCCAGCAGCTTAAGTCCAGCGGGCTCCTACAATGAGCAGTTCTTC	CASSLSPAGSYNEQFF	-	TRBV7-3	TRBJ2-1	once
TGCAGCGTTTCCGGGGGGAATAGCAATCAGCCCCAGCATTTT	CSVSGGNSNQPQHF	-	TRBV29-1	TRBJ1-5	few
TGTGCCAGCTCTAGCGTTGGCGCAGATACGCAGTATTTT	CASSSVGADTQYF	-	TRBV6-5	TRBJ2-3	-
TGCGCCAGCAGCCAACAGAAGGGGGGGGATGAAAAACTGTTTTTT	CASSQQKGGDEKLFF	-	TRBV4-1	TRBJ1-4	-
TGTGCCAGCACACCCACAGGGGGCATGAACACTGAAGCTTTCTTT	CASTPTGGMNTEAFF	TRBD1	TRBV28	TRBJ1-1	-
TGTGCCAGCAGCTTAAGTCAATCTCTAGCATTCCATGAGCAGTTCTTC	CASSLSQSLAFHEQFF	-	TRBV11-1	TRBJ2-1	-
TGCGCCAGCAGCCGCAACCCACAGGGGTTTCGGACAGATACGCAGTATTTT	CASSRNPQGFRTDTQYF	TRBD1	TRBV5-1	TRBJ2-3	once
TGTGCCAGTAGTCCCCTTGGGACAGGGGACGAGCAGTACTTC	CASSPLGTGDEQYF	TRBD1	TRBV19	TRBJ2-7	-
TGTGCCAGTAGTACCCAGCGCTACTCCCACAATGAGCAGTTCTTC	CASSTQRYSHNEQFF	-	TRBV19	TRBJ2-1	-
TGCGCCAGCAGCCCCGGACAGGGTCTAGATACGCAGTATTTT	CASSPGQGLDTQYF	TRBD1	TRBV5-1	TRBJ2-3	-
TGTGCCAGCTCCGAGGACAGTTCTGGGGCCAACGTCCTGACTTTC	CASSEDSSGANVLTF	-	TRBV18	TRBJ2-6	-
TGTGCCAGCAGGCCAGGACAGGGGACTTCACCCCTCCACTTT	CASRPGQGTSPLHF	TRBD1	TRBV6-6	TRBJ1-6	once
TGTGCCAGCAGTTACGGGCGCGGGAGGACAGAGTCCTATAGCAATCAGCCCCAGCATTTT	CASSYGRGRTESYSNQPQHF	-	TRBV6-2/TRBV6-3	TRBJ1-5	-
TGTGCCAGCAGCTTAGAAACTGGCAGGGCCTACGAGCAGTACTTC	CASSLETGRAYEQYF	-	TRBV5-4	TRBJ2-7	-
TGTGCCAGCAGCCAAGCATGGGGGCCTCAAAGGGATGAGCAGTTCTTC	CASSQAWGPQRDEQFF	-	TRBV4-2	TRBJ2-1	-
TGTGCCAGCAGAGTCAGTGACTCAAACACTGAAGCTTTCTTT	CASRVSDSNTEAFF	-	TRBV2	TRBJ1-1	-
TGTGCCACGTGGGCAGGGGGCGGTGGCTACACCTTC	CATWAGGGGYTF	TRBD1	TRBV12-3/TRBV12-4	TRBJ1-2	once
TGCGCCAGCAGCTTAGAAATAGGGGGGGGCGATGGCTACACCTTC	CASSLEIGGGDGYTF	-	TRBV5-1	TRBJ1-2	-
TGTGCCAGCAGCCAAGATAGGGGGTCCGGCGGCTACACCTTC	CASSQDRGSGGYTF	-	TRBV4-2	TRBJ1-2	-
TGTGCCAGCAGCTCTGGGGCGGTGGGGAGGAGCTCCTACGAGCAGTACTTC	CASSSGAVGRSSYEQYF	-	TRBV7-9	TRBJ2-7	-
TGCGCCAGCAGCACTCTCTGGGGCAGGAATGAAAAACTGTTTTTT	CASSTLWGRNEKLFF	-	TRBV5-1	TRBJ1-4	-
TGCGCCAGCAGACTCGGACTAGCGGGAGTTCATACGCAGTATTTT	CASRLGLAGVHTQYF	TRBD2	TRBV5-1	TRBJ2-3	-
TGTGCCAGTAAAAAACAGGGAAACGCACCCCTCCACTTT	CASKKQGNAPLHF	-	TRBV19	TRBJ1-6	-
TGCGCCAGCAGCTCAACAGGGTATGGCTACACCTTC	CASSSTGYGYTF	-	TRBV5-1	TRBJ1-2	-
TGTGCCAGCAGTCTCCGGGACAGGGGCTCTGGGGCCAACGTCCTGACTTTC	CASSLRDRGSGANVLTF	TRBD1	TRBV5-4	TRBJ2-6	-
TGTGCCAGCAGCCAAGATGCCACACCCTACGAGCAGTACTTC	CASSQDATPYEQYF	-	TRBV3-1/TRBV3-2	TRBJ2-7	-
TGTGCCTGGAGCAATGGACAGGCCCCTTCACCCCTCCACTTT	CAWSNGQAPSPLHF	TRBD1	TRBV30	TRBJ1-6	-
TGTGCCAGCAGCGATTGGACAGGTCAGCCCCAGCATTTT	CASSDWTGQPQHF	TRBD1	TRBV7-6	TRBJ1-5	-
TGCGCCAGCAGCCTATTAGGACAGGGTGTAACTGAAGCTTTCTTT	CASSLLGQGVTEAFF	TRBD1	TRBV5-1	TRBJ1-1	-
TGTGCCAGCAGTTCCCGACCCTCGGGTAATGAAAAACTGTTTTTT	CASSSRPSGNEKLFF	-	TRBV28	TRBJ1-4	once
TGTGCCAGTAAACAGGGCGAGGCTAATGAAAAACTGTTTTTT	CASKQGEANEKLFF	-	TRBV11-2	TRBJ1-4	-
TGTGCCAGCAGCCACCCGGGACAGGGCCAAGCTTTCTTT	CASSHPGQGQAFF	TRBD1	TRBV14	TRBJ1-1	-
TGTGCCAGCAGTGACAGTAGGACCATATATTTT	CASSDSRTIYF	-	TRBV12-3/TRBV12-4	TRBJ1-3	-
TGTGCCAGCAGCTTCTTTAGCGATGAGCAGTTCTTC	CASSFFSDEQFF	-	TRBV5-4	TRBJ2-1	-
TGTGCCAGCAGTCAGACTAGCCGGCAGTTCTTC	CASSQTSRQFF	TRBD2	TRBV12-3/TRBV12-4	TRBJ2-1	-
TGTGCCAGCTCAGCAGGGTATTCTAATGAAAAACTGTTTTTT	CASSAGYSNEKLFF	-	TRBV18	TRBJ1-4	few
TGTGCCAGCAGCTTGGACTACCCAAGCTACGAGCAGTACTTC	CASSLDYPSYEQYF	-	TRBV5-6	TRBJ2-7	-
TGCGCCAGCAGCTTAAGAGGATTGGAGCAGTTCTTC	CASSLRGLEQFF	-	TRBV5-1	TRBJ2-1	-
TGTGCCAGCAGCTTCAACCGGGGGACCCAGTACTTC	CASSFNRGTQYF	-	TRBV5-4	TRBJ2-5	-
TGTGCCAGCAGCCATATTAGCGGGGAGGCCGGGGAGCTGTTTTTT	CASSHISGEAGELFF	TRBD2	TRBV4-2	TRBJ2-2	-
TGCGCCAGCAGCCAAGATTATGGGAGGGGGGGACAAGAGACCCAGTACTTC	CASSQDYGRGGQETQYF	-	TRBV4-1	TRBJ2-5	-
TGTGCCCGGGGAGGGGGACAGGGGAAATCTGACGAGCAGTACTTC	CARGGGQGKSDEQYF	TRBD1	TRBV6-4	TRBJ2-7	-
TGTGCCAGCAGCCCAGGGGATACAGGGAGCTCTGGAAACACCATATATTTT	CASSPGDTGSSGNTIYF	-	TRBV7-3	TRBJ1-3	-
TGTGCCAGCAGCCAAACATACGAGCAGTACTTC	CASSQTYEQYF	-	TRBV14	TRBJ2-7	-
TGTGCCAGCAGCGTACAACCAGCGGGGGGCACAGATACGCAGTATTTT	CASSVQPAGGTDTQYF	TRBD2	TRBV9	TRBJ2-3	-
TGTGCCTGGAGTCAGAACGAGCAGTACTTC	CAWSQNEQYF	-	TRBV30	TRBJ2-7	-
TGTGCCAGCAGTTTTACCATGTCGGCTAGCGGGAGTCTGGACTACGAGCAGTACTTC	CASSFTMSASGSLDYEQYF	TRBD2	TRBV27	TRBJ2-7	-
TGTGCCTGGAGTACTAGCGGGGGGTCCTCGTACCAAGAGACCCAGTACTTC	CAWSTSGGSSYQETQYF	TRBD2	TRBV30	TRBJ2-5	-
TGTGCCAGCAGCCAAGTCTGGGGGCCCGACGAGCAGTACTTC	CASSQVWGPDEQYF	-	TRBV14	TRBJ2-7	-
TGTGCCAGCAGTTTCGACAGTACCTACGAGCAGTACTTC	CASSFDSTYEQYF	-	TRBV2	TRBJ2-7	-
TGTGCCAGCAGCTTCGCGGGAAGCACAGATACGCAGTATTTT	CASSFAGSTDTQYF	-	TRBV6-6	TRBJ2-3	-